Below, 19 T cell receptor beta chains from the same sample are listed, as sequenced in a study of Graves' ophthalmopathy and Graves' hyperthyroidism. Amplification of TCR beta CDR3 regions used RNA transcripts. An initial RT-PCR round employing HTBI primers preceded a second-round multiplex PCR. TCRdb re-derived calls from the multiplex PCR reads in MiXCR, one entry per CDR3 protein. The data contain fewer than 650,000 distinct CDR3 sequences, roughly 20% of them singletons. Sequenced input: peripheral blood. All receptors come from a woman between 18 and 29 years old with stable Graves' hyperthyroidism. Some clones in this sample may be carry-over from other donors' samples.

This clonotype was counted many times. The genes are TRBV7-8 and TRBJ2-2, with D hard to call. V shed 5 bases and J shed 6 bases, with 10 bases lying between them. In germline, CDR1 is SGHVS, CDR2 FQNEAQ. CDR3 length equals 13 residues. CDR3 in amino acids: CASSPVAPGELFF. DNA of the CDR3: TGTGCCAGCAGCCCCGTGGCCCCCGGGGAGCTGTTTTTT.

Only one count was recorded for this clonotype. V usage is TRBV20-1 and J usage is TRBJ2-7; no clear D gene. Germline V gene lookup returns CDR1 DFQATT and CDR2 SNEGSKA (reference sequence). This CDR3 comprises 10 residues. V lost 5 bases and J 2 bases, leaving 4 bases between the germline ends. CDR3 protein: CSAYTYEQYF. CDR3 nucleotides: TGCAGTGCTTACACCTACGAGCAGTACTTC.

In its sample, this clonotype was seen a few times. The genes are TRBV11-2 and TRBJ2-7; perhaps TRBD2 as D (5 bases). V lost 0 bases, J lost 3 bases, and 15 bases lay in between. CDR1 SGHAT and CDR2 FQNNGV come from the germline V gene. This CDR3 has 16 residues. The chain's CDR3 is CASSLDRAGYLYEQYF. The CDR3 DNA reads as TGTGCCAGCAGCTTAGATAGGGCGGGCTACCTCTACGAGCAGTACTTC.

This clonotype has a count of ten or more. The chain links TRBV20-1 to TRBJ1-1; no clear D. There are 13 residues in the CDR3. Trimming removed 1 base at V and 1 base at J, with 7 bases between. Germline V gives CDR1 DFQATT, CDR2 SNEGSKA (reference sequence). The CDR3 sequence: CSARGMGNTEAFF. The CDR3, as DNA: TGCAGTGCTAGAGGGATGGGGAACACTGAAGCTTTCTTT.

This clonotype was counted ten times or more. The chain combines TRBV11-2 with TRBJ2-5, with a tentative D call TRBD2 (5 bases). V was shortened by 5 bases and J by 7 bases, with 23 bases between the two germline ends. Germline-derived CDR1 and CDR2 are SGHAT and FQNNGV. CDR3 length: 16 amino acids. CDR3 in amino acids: CASSPDSRVFHRTQYF. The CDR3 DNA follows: TGTGCCAGCAGCCCGGACTCCCGCGTGTTTCATCGGACCCAGTACTTC.

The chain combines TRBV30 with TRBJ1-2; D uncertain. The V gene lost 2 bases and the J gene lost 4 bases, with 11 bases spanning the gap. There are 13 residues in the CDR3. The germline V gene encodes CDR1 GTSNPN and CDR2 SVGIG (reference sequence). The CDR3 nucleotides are TGTGCCTGGAGTCGTAGCCTCCCCTATGGCTACACCTTC. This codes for CAWSRSLPYGYTF.

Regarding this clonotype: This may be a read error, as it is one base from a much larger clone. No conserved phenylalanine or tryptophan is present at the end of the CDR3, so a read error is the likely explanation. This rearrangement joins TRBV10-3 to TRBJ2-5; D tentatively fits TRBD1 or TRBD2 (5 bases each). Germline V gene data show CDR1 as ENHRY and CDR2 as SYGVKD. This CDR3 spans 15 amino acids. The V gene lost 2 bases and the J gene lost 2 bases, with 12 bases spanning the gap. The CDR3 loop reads CAISEGGRPQETQYL. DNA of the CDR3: TGTGCCATCAGTGAGGGGGGACGACCTCAAGAGACCCAGTACCTC.

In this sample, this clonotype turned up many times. The CDR3 nucleotides are TGCGCCAGCAGCCCACTTTGGGACAGGGGAAACAATCAGCCCCAGCATTTT. Protein: CASSPLWDRGNNQPQHF. The genes are TRBV5-1 and TRBJ1-5; 10 nucleotides align to TRBD1. This CDR3 comprises 17 residues. Looked up from germline, CDR1 is SGHRS and CDR2 is YFSETQ. The V and J ends lost 4 bases and 3 bases, in that order; junction bases with no gene match: 10.

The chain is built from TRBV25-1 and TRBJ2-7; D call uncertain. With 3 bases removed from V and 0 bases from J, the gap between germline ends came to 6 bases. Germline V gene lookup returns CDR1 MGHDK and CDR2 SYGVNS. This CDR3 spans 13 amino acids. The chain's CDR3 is CASSDQYSYEQYF. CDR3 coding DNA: TGTGCCAGCAGTGATCAGTACTCCTACGAGCAGTACTTC.

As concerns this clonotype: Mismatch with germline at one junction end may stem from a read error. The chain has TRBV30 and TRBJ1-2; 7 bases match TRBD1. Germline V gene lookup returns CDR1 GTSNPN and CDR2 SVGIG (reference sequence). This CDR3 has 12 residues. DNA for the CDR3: TGTGCCTGGAGACAGGGGTACTATGGTTACACCTTC. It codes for CAWRQGYYGYTF.

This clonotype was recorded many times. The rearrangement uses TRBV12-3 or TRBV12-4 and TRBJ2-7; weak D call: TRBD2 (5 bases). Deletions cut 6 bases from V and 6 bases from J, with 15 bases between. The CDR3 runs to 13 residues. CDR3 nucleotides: TGTGCCAGCAGCCCGAGGCGGGCGGTCGAGCAGTACTTC. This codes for CASSPRRAVEQYF.

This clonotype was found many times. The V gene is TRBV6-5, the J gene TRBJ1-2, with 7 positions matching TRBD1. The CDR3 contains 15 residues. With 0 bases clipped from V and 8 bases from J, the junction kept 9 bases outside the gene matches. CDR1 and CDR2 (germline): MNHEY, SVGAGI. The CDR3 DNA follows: TGTGCCAGCAGTTACTCGCTACAGGGGTTGGGAGGCTACACCTTC. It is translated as CASSYSLQGLGGYTF.

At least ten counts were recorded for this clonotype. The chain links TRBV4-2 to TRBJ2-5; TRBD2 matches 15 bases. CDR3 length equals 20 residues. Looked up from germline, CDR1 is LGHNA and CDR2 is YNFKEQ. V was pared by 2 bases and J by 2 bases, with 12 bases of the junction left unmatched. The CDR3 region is CASSQWGLAGGGPLQETQYF. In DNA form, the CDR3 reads TGTGCCAGCAGCCAATGGGGACTAGCGGGAGGTGGGCCATTACAAGAGACCCAGTACTTC.

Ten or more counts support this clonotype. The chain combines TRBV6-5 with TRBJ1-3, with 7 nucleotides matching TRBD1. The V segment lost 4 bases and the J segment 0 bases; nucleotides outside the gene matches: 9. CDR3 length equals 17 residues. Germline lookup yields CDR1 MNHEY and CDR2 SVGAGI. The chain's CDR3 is CASSSVTGPISGNTIYF. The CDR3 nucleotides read TGTGCCAGCAGTTCCGTGACAGGGCCGATCTCTGGAAACACCATATATTTT.

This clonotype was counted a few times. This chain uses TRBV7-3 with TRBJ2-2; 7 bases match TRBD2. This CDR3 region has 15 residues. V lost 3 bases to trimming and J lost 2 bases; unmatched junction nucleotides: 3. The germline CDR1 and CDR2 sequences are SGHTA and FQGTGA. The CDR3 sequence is CASSFGGSNTGELFF. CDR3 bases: TGTGCCAGCAGCTTCGGGGGGTCCAACACCGGGGAGCTGTTTTTT.

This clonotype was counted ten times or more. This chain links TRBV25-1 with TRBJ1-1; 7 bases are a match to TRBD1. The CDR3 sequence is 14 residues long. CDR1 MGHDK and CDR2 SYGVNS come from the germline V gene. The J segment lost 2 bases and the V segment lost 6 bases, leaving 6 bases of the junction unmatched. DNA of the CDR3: TGTGCCAGCAGGATAGGACAGGCTAACACTGAAGCTTTCTTT. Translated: CASRIGQANTEAFF.

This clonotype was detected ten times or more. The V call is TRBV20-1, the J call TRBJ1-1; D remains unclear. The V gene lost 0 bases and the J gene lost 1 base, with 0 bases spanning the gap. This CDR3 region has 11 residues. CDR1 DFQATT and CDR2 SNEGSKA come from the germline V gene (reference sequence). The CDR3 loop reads CSARENTEAFF. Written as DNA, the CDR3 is TGCAGTGCTAGAGAGAACACTGAAGCTTTCTTT.

CDR3 coding DNA: TGTGCCAGTAGTACCATTACCAATCAGGGGTTTCGACAGCCCCAGCATTTT. The encoded protein is CASSTITNQGFRQPQHF. The chain carries TRBV19 and TRBJ1-5; a weak D match, TRBD1 (6 bases). The germline CDR1 and CDR2 sequences are LNHDA and SQIVND (reference sequence). This CDR3 contains 17 residues. V lost 4 bases and J 7 bases, leaving 23 bases between the germline ends.

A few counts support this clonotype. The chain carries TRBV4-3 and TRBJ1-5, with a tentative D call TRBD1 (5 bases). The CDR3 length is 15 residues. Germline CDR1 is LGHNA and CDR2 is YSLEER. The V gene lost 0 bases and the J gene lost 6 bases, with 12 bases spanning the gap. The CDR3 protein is CASSQDGGTGQPQHF. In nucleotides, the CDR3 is TGCGCCAGCAGCCAAGATGGGGGGACGGGTCAGCCCCAGCATTTT.